This T cell receptor (beta chain) was captured by sequencing in a study of OX40 agonist ivuxolimab in advanced cancers. The overall study: Patients' therapy was ivuxolimab, an antibody that acts as an agonist of OX40 (CD134).

Germline V gene sequence: CDR1 SQVTM, CDR2 ANQGSEA. The CDR3 sequence is 12 residues long. Trimming stripped 4 bases from V and 4 bases from J, with 8 bases between. Assay: immunoSEQ multiplex PCR; the TCRdb copy retains only in-frame clones and omits some. The sample has 30,000 to 40,000 clones; approximately 89% are singletons. The rearrangement links TRBV29-1 to TRBJ1-5; D ambiguous. The source material was CD4+ or CD8+ T cells sorted from blood, sampled in a trial of the OX40 agonist ivuxolimab. The receptor's source is an adult with an advanced solid tumor such as melanoma, head and neck, liver or kidney cancer. CDR3 in amino acids: CSVAAENQPQHF. CDR3 DNA sequence: TGCAGCGTTGCGGCGGAAAATCAGCCCCAGCATTTT.